This T cell receptor beta chain was sequenced for a study of blood T cell repertoires in COVID-19. V dropped 4 bases and J dropped 13 bases, with 16 bases sitting between them. Germline V gene data show CDR1 as LGHDT and CDR2 as YNNKEL (reference sequence). The CDR3 covers 12 residues. Using immunoSEQ multiplex PCR, the repertoire was profiled, and TCRdb retains in-frame clones only, with some absent. The sample gives 200,000 to 300,000 clones, approximately 82% of which show up once; around 2.4% is in the top ten. The V and J genes are TRBV3-1 (or the pseudogene TRBV3-2) and TRBJ1-2; D call uncertain. The source is a man between 40 and 49 years old who had recovered from COVID-19. Sequencing was carried out using peripheral blood. The DNA of the CDR3 is TGTGCCAGCAGCCCTCCTGGGGAGCCATGCACCTTC. As protein: CASSPPGEPCTF.